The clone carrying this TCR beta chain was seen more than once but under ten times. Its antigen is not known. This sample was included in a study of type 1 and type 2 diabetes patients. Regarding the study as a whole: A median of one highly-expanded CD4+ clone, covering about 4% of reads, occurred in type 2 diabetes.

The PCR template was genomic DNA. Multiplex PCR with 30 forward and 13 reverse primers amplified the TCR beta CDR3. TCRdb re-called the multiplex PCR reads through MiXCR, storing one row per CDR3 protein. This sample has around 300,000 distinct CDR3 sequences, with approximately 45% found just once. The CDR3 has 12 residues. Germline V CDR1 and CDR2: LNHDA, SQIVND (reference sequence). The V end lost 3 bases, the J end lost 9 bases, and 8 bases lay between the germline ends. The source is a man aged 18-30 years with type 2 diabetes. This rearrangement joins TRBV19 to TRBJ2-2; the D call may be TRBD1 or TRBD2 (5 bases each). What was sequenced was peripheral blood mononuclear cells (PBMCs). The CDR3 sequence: CASSIRDRELFF. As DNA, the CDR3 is TGTGCCAGTAGTATCAGGGACCGGGAGCTGTTTTTT.